Sequencing of this T cell receptor (beta chain) was carried out in a study of immune evolution from preneoplasia to lung adenocarcinoma. About the study: HLA loss of heterozygosity: under 7.5% AIS, under 19% MIA, 30% to 35% ADC, none AAH.

Study-wide results and limits: Later-stage lesions appeared to have more T cells, more diversity, less clonality. From normal lung to invasive adenocarcinoma, top clone frequencies appeared to decrease.

TCRdb's table, derived via immunoSEQ multiplex PCR, lists solely in-frame clones and lacks some. The sample has 7,500 or so clones, roughly 80% seen once. Note on this clone: Its antigen is currently unknown.

This CDR3 has 16 residues. V lost 0 bases, J lost 6 bases, and 16 bases lay in between. The V gene's germline CDR1 is LNHNV and CDR2 YYDKDF (reference sequence). H&E slides confirmed each diagnosis, reviewed by two pathologists independently. The source material was FFPE atypical adenomatous hyperplasia tissue from the lung. Subset defined: atypical adenomatous hyperplasia (AAH), lung preneoplasia. This chain connects TRBV15 to TRBJ2-3, with D perhaps matching TRBD2 (5 bases). This receptor was taken from a donor of 70 years or more with lung adenocarcinoma. Some clones in this sample may be carry-over from other donors' samples. The CDR3 protein is CATSRDDTRDLDTQYF. Here the CDR3 DNA reads TGTGCCACCAGCAGAGATGATACTAGAGACTTGGATACGCAGTATTTT.